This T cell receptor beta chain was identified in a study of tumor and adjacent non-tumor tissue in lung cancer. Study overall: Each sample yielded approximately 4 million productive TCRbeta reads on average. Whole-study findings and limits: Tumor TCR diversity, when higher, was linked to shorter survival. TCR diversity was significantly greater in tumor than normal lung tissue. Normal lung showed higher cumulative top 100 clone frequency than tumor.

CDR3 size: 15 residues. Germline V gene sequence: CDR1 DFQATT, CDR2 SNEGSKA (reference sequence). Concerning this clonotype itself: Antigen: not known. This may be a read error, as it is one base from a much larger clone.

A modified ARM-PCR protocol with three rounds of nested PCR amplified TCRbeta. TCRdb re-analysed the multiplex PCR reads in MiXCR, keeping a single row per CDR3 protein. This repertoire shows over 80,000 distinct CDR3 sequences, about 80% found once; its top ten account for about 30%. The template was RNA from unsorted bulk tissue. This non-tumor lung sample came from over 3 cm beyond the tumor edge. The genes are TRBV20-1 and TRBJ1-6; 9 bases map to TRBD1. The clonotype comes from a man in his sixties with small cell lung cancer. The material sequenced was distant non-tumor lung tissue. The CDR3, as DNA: TGCAGTGCTAGAAGCCGGGACAGGGAAGATTCACCCCACCACTTT. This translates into CSARSRDREDSPHHF.